This T cell receptor beta chain comes out of a study of early T cells in non-severe SARS-CoV-2 infection. Study-level background: Whole-blood bulk RNA, unsorted, was sequenced, and chains were unpaired.

Unique molecular identifiers were attached to individual cDNA molecules. TCRdb re-analysed the 5' RACE reads in MiXCR, keeping a single row per CDR3 protein. The table has approximately 100,000 distinct CDR3 sequences, approximately 15% seen once; the top ten hold 5% to 7.5%. Trimming took 5 bases from V and 6 from J, leaving 20 bases between them. The CDR3 totals 16 residues. CDR1 SGHTA and CDR2 FQGTGA come from the germline V gene. Only a few counts were recorded for this clonotype. The antigen remains unidentified. Overall study results and limits: VDJdb-based matching was biased toward anti-spike CD8 responses and missed private and CD4 specificities.

The specimen was whole blood. The V and J genes are TRBV7-3 and TRBJ2-1; no reliable D call. The sequence was obtained from an adult who was a healthcare worker with PCR-confirmed SARS-CoV-2 infection or an uninfected control (not recorded which). The CDR3 spells CASSPTVGLMANEQFF. Written as DNA, the CDR3 is TGTGCCAGCAGCCCGACCGTCGGTCTTATGGCCAATGAGCAGTTCTTC.